This is a list of T cell receptor beta chains from one sample in a study of long-term antiretroviral therapy in people with HIV. Here immunoSEQ multiplex PCR was the method, and the copy in TCRdb shows in-frame clones only, minus some. The table lists over 30,000 clones, 95% to 98% of them singletons. Material: unsorted PBMCs, obtained 7.6 years after starting antiretroviral therapy. Receptors were obtained from a young man with HIV. CDR3s include the opening cysteine and the closing phenylalanine or tryptophan. Fields, in order: J gene, V gene, clone size, D gene, CDR3 DNA, CDR3 protein. D genes are given only for firm matches. Size is omitted from some rows. Given values are once, few, many or a class for expanded clones.

J gene: TRBJ2-3; V gene: TRBV4-3; clone size: -; D gene: -; CDR3 DNA: TGCGCCAGCAGCCCCCCCGGTGGAGATACGCAGTATTTT; CDR3 protein: CASSPPGGDTQYF
J gene: TRBJ2-7; V gene: TRBV10-1; clone size: -; D gene: -; CDR3 DNA: TGCGCCAGCCATAGAGAGAAAGGACAGCGAATCCGTTTTTCCTACGAGCAGTACTTC; CDR3 protein: CASHREKGQRIRFSYEQYF
J gene: TRBJ2-4; V gene: TRBV6-6; clone size: -; D gene: -; CDR3 DNA: TGTGCCACCAAGAACAGGGACGGGACCAAAAACATTCAGTACTTC; CDR3 protein: CATKNRDGTKNIQYF
J gene: TRBJ2-1; V gene: TRBV27; clone size: -; D gene: TRBD2; CDR3 DNA: TGTGCCAGCAGTTTAGGACTAGCCAGTGAGCAGTTCTTC; CDR3 protein: CASSLGLASEQFF
J gene: TRBJ1-5; V gene: TRBV6-5; clone size: -; D gene: -; CDR3 DNA: TGTGCCAGCAGTTATTCAGGGGACCAGCCCCAGCATTTT; CDR3 protein: CASSYSGDQPQHF
J gene: TRBJ1-6; V gene: TRBV25-1; clone size: -; D gene: -; CDR3 DNA: TGTGCCAGCAGGGCCCTCGGGGTTGATAATTCACCCCTCCACTTT; CDR3 protein: CASRALGVDNSPLHF
J gene: TRBJ2-3; V gene: TRBV7-2; clone size: once; D gene: TRBD2; CDR3 DNA: TGTGCCAGCAGCCTCAGATTCGGGGGGGAGAGCACAGATACGCAGTATTTT; CDR3 protein: CASSLRFGGESTDTQYF
J gene: TRBJ2-3; V gene: TRBV7-2; clone size: -; D gene: -; CDR3 DNA: TGTGCCAGCAGCTTAGGACGAACAGATACGCAGTATTTT; CDR3 protein: CASSLGRTDTQYF
J gene: TRBJ2-5; V gene: TRBV9; clone size: -; D gene: -; CDR3 DNA: TGTGCCAGCAGCGTAGGTGCGGGGACCTTCGAGACCCAGTACTTC; CDR3 protein: CASSVGAGTFETQYF
J gene: TRBJ1-5; V gene: TRBV9; clone size: once; D gene: -; CDR3 DNA: TGTGCCAGCAGCGTAGGTTGGGGACGGGATCAGCCCCAGCATTTT; CDR3 protein: CASSVGWGRDQPQHF
J gene: TRBJ2-1; V gene: TRBV5-6; clone size: -; D gene: TRBD1; CDR3 DNA: TGTGCCAGCAGCGCGGGGACAGGGGGCCACAATGAGCAGTTCTTC; CDR3 protein: CASSAGTGGHNEQFF
J gene: TRBJ1-5; V gene: TRBV30; clone size: -; D gene: -; CDR3 DNA: TGTGCCTGGAGTGATCCCAGACACCGAATTTATAGCAATCAGCCCCAGCATTTT; CDR3 protein: CAWSDPRHRIYSNQPQHF
J gene: TRBJ2-5; V gene: TRBV10-3; clone size: -; D gene: -; CDR3 DNA: TGTGCCATCAGTGAGTCACTTTATGGCTATCAAGAGACCCAGTACTTC; CDR3 protein: CAISESLYGYQETQYF
J gene: TRBJ1-1; V gene: TRBV27; clone size: -; D gene: -; CDR3 DNA: TGTGCCAGCAGTTTATCTGTGGCCCCGAACACTGAAGCTTTCTTT; CDR3 protein: CASSLSVAPNTEAFF
J gene: TRBJ1-6; V gene: TRBV5-6; clone size: -; D gene: -; CDR3 DNA: TGTGCCAGCAGCTTTTTCGGGAGGGGTAATAATTCACCCCTCCACTTT; CDR3 protein: CASSFFGRGNNSPLHF
J gene: TRBJ1-4; V gene: TRBV19; clone size: -; D gene: TRBD1; CDR3 DNA: TGTGCCAGTAGTGTCGGACAGGGCGTAAAACTGTTTTTT; CDR3 protein: CASSVGQGVKLFF
J gene: TRBJ2-7; V gene: TRBV27; clone size: -; D gene: -; CDR3 DNA: TGTGCCAGCAGATCTTACGTACTTGACACCTACGAGCAGTACTTC; CDR3 protein: CASRSYVLDTYEQYF
J gene: TRBJ1-5; V gene: TRBV19; clone size: -; D gene: -; CDR3 DNA: TGTGCCAGCAAGGGACTAAGCGGGGATCAGCCCCAGCATTTT; CDR3 protein: CASKGLSGDQPQHF
J gene: TRBJ2-7; V gene: TRBV15; clone size: -; D gene: -; CDR3 DNA: TGTGCCACCAGCAGAGATCGCGAGCAGTACTTC; CDR3 protein: CATSRDREQYF
J gene: TRBJ2-3; V gene: TRBV7-8; clone size: once; D gene: -; CDR3 DNA: TGTGCCAGCAGCTTAGAAGAGGGGATGGGTACGCAGTATTTT; CDR3 protein: CASSLEEGMGTQYF
J gene: TRBJ1-1; V gene: TRBV4-2; clone size: -; D gene: -; CDR3 DNA: TGTGCCAGCAGCCAAGCGGTCACGAACACTGAAGCTTTCTTT; CDR3 protein: CASSQAVTNTEAFF
J gene: TRBJ2-2; V gene: TRBV7-6; clone size: -; D gene: TRBD2; CDR3 DNA: TGTGCCAGCAGCATTGGTGCGGGGGGGCCTGGTACCGGGGAGCTGTTTTTT; CDR3 protein: CASSIGAGGPGTGELFF
J gene: TRBJ1-4; V gene: TRBV10-3; clone size: -; D gene: -; CDR3 DNA: TGTGCCATCAGTGAGTCTACTCCTACGGGAAATGAAAAACTGTTTTTT; CDR3 protein: CAISESTPTGNEKLFF
J gene: TRBJ1-2; V gene: TRBV11-2; clone size: -; D gene: -; CDR3 DNA: TGTGCCAGCAGCGTATGGAGGTTTTCGGATGGCTACACCTTC; CDR3 protein: CASSVWRFSDGYTF
J gene: TRBJ1-1; V gene: TRBV7-8; clone size: -; D gene: -; CDR3 DNA: TGTGCCAGCAGCTTAGTTGGGCCACTCGGGGCTGAAGCTTTCTTT; CDR3 protein: CASSLVGPLGAEAFF
J gene: TRBJ2-5; V gene: TRBV30; clone size: -; D gene: TRBD1; CDR3 DNA: TGTGCCTGGAGACCAGGACAGGGTTATGTCTACTTC; CDR3 protein: CAWRPGQGYVYF
J gene: TRBJ1-5; V gene: TRBV2; clone size: medium-sized; D gene: TRBD1; CDR3 DNA: TGTGCCAGCAGGGATGAGACAGGGCCTCAGCCCCAGCATTTT; CDR3 protein: CASRDETGPQPQHF
J gene: TRBJ2-7; V gene: TRBV19; clone size: -; D gene: -; CDR3 DNA: TGTGCCAGTAGTATGACGACAAGGAAACACTACGAGCAGTACTTC; CDR3 protein: CASSMTTRKHYEQYF
J gene: TRBJ2-7; V gene: TRBV7-6; clone size: -; D gene: -; CDR3 DNA: TGTGCCAGCAGCTTAGCGTCTGACTCGACCTACGAGCAGTACTTC; CDR3 protein: CASSLASDSTYEQYF
J gene: TRBJ2-1; V gene: TRBV7-8; clone size: -; D gene: -; CDR3 DNA: TGTGCCAGCAGCCCCGGATCCCGCGACGGTGAGCAGTTCTTC; CDR3 protein: CASSPGSRDGEQFF
J gene: TRBJ1-4; V gene: TRBV19; clone size: -; D gene: -; CDR3 DNA: TGTGCCAGTAGTATGGAAAGGGGAGGCGAAAAACTGTTTTTT; CDR3 protein: CASSMERGGEKLFF
J gene: TRBJ2-7; V gene: TRBV7-9; clone size: -; D gene: -; CDR3 DNA: TGTGCCAGCAGCTCAGGCCAGGGGCGAGGGTACGAGCAGTACTTC; CDR3 protein: CASSSGQGRGYEQYF
J gene: TRBJ1-1; V gene: TRBV5-1; clone size: -; D gene: -; CDR3 DNA: TGCGCCAGCAGCCCCGGACGGGAAGCTTTCTTT; CDR3 protein: CASSPGREAFF
J gene: TRBJ1-2; V gene: TRBV7-2; clone size: -; D gene: -; CDR3 DNA: TGTGCCAGCAGCTTAGCCTTACAGGGAGGCTATGGCTACACCTTC; CDR3 protein: CASSLALQGGYGYTF
J gene: TRBJ1-1; V gene: TRBV7-3; clone size: once; D gene: -; CDR3 DNA: TGTGCCAGCAGCCAGGCGGGGGGTAGTCTAGTGAACACTGAAGCTTTCTTT; CDR3 protein: CASSQAGGSLVNTEAFF
J gene: TRBJ1-1; V gene: TRBV30; clone size: once; D gene: -; CDR3 DNA: TGTGCCTGGACCTCGCTTAGGGACGTGAACACTGAAGCTTTCTTT; CDR3 protein: CAWTSLRDVNTEAFF